A selection of T cell receptor beta chains follows, all from one sample in a study of T cell responses to AZD1222 COVID-19 vaccine. TCRdb's copy holds only in-frame clones and misses some; the assay was immunoSEQ multiplex PCR. The table lists tens of thousands of clones, 85% of them singletons, with approximately 18% in the top ten. Specimen: peripheral blood, collected on day 0 of AZD1222 vaccination. Receptors originate from an adult in good health. Each CDR3 is given with its conserved first and last residue. The D gene is left open where the match is weak. Expanded clones get a size class; other rows say once, few or many, or leave the size out.

J,V,D,size,DNA,CDR3
TRBJ1-2,TRBV28,-,-,TGTGCCAGCAGTTTACCCGGGACGGTCTATGGCTACACCTTC,CASSLPGTVYGYTF
TRBJ1-2,TRBV18,-,-,TGTGCCAGCTCGCCAGACGGGGGGCTTAAAGTCTACACCTTC,CASSPDGGLKVYTF
TRBJ1-6,TRBV9,TRBD1,-,TGTGCCAGCAGCGCACCACAGGGGTATAATTCACCCCTCCACTTT,CASSAPQGYNSPLHF
TRBJ1-6,TRBV25-1,-,-,TGTGCCAGCAGTGAACCTTCCGGCGGGAGGGATTCACCCCTCCACTTT,CASSEPSGGRDSPLHF
TRBJ1-1,TRBV18,-,-,TGTGCCAGCTCTCAGCTTGGGGTAGGAGCTTTCTTT,CASSQLGVGAFF
TRBJ1-1,TRBV5-1,-,-,TGCGCCAGCAGCATTCCTACAGGCCGGAACACTGAAGCTTTCTTT,CASSIPTGRNTEAFF
TRBJ2-3,TRBV2,-,-,TGTGCCAGCAGTGGGACTCGAGACAGGTTCACAGATACGCAGTATTTT,CASSGTRDRFTDTQYF
TRBJ1-2,TRBV6-5,-,-,TGTGCCAGCAGTCAGGGATGGGGCTATGGCTACACCTTC,CASSQGWGYGYTF
TRBJ2-7,TRBV19,-,-,TGTGCCAGTAGCAGGGGAAGGGGCTACGAGCAGTACTTC,CASSRGRGYEQYF
TRBJ1-2,TRBV5-5,TRBD1,-,TGTGCCAGCAGCTTATCCCCGGGACAGGAAACCTATGGCTACACCTTC,CASSLSPGQETYGYTF
TRBJ1-2,TRBV18,-,-,TGTGCCAGCTCACCACCCGGGGCACATGGCTACACCTTC,CASSPPGAHGYTF
TRBJ2-7,TRBV11-2,-,-,TGTGCCAGCAGCAGCAGGACAGCCATTTCCTACGAGCAGTACTTC,CASSSRTAISYEQYF
TRBJ2-2,TRBV9,-,-,TGTGCCAGCAGCGTAGTGGGGGGACTCCTGCCGGTGACCGGGGAGCTGTTTTTT,CASSVVGGLLPVTGELFF
TRBJ2-7,TRBV9,TRBD1,few,TGTGCCAGCAGCCCTCGACAGGGGGTTGGCGAGCAGTACTTC,CASSPRQGVGEQYF
TRBJ1-5,TRBV18,-,once,TGTGCCAGCCGATCCGGGCAGGACAATCAGCCCCAGCATTTT,CASRSGQDNQPQHF
TRBJ2-3,TRBV24-1,-,few,TGTGCCACCAGTAGCAAGCAAGATACGCAGTATTTT,CATSSKQDTQYF
TRBJ2-2,TRBV3-1/TRBV3-2,-,many,TGTGCCAGCAGGACAGGGACTTCGAACACCGGGGAGCTGTTTTTT,CASRTGTSNTGELFF
TRBJ2-2,TRBV9,TRBD2,-,TGTGCCAGCAGCGTACTGGCTAGCGGGGGGGTTGTTACCGGGGAGCTGTTTTTT,CASSVLASGGVVTGELFF
TRBJ2-1,TRBV19,-,-,TGTGCCAGTAGTATGGACTACCTCTCCTACAATGAGCAGTTCTTC,CASSMDYLSYNEQFF
TRBJ1-5,TRBV5-1,-,-,TGCGCCAGCAGCTTAGGGACCATTAATCAGCCCCAGCATTTT,CASSLGTINQPQHF
TRBJ2-5,TRBV19,-,-,TGTGCCAGTAGCCCGGAGGGACGGGGCTATTCAGAGACCCAGTACTTC,CASSPEGRGYSETQYF
TRBJ2-5,TRBV2,-,-,TGTGCCAGCAGCGACAGTCATACAGAGACCCAGTACTTC,CASSDSHTETQYF
TRBJ1-2,TRBV6-5,-,-,TGTGCCAGCCCGAGCCCCCAGGCGACTACCTATGGCTACACCTTC,CASPSPQATTYGYTF
TRBJ2-2,TRBV6-1,-,once,TGTGCCAGCAGTGAAATTGGCCCCACCGGGGAGCTGTTTTTT,CASSEIGPTGELFF
TRBJ1-5,TRBV28,-,once,TGTGCCAGCAGTTTGGGTATTCAGCCCCAGCATTTT,CASSLGIQPQHF
TRBJ1-1,TRBV9,TRBD1,-,TGTGCCAGCAGCGACAGGACAGGGGGCCAGTACACTGAAGCTTTCTTT,CASSDRTGGQYTEAFF
TRBJ2-1,TRBV7-9,TRBD1,-,TGTGCCAGCAGCTCGACAGGGGCTAGCTCCTACAATGAGCAGTTCTTC,CASSSTGASSYNEQFF
TRBJ2-7,TRBV19,TRBD1,-,TGTGCCAGTAGTAAGGACAGGGGGCGGATTTACGAGCAGTACTTC,CASSKDRGRIYEQYF
TRBJ2-2,TRBV7-7,TRBD2,-,TGTGCTAGCAGCCCGACTAGCGGGGGTTGGAACACCGGGGAGCTGTTTTTT,CASSPTSGGWNTGELFF
TRBJ1-1,TRBV6-5,-,once,TGTGCCAGCAGTTACTTCAAGACCCCCACTGAAGCTTTCTTT,CASSYFKTPTEAFF
TRBJ1-2,TRBV7-8,-,-,TGTGCCAGCAGCTTAGAAAACAGGGTTGGCTACACCTTC,CASSLENRVGYTF
TRBJ2-1,TRBV3-1/TRBV3-2,-,-,TGTGCCAGCAGCCAAGTTAGAAAAGAGCAGTTCTTC,CASSQVRKEQFF